This TCR beta chain was observed in a study of shared clonotypes between healthy human individuals. As for this clone: This same CDR3 is encoded by further DNA sequences in the sample.

Terminally differentiated effector memory CD45RA+ cells were excluded from the naive CD8 cells, which were CD45RO-negative and positively selected for CCR7. The germline CDR1 and CDR2 sequences are MNHEY and SMNVEV (reference sequence). V was trimmed by 5 bases and J by 5 bases, leaving 9 bases between them. The CDR3 spans 12 residues. Using immunoSEQ multiplex PCR, the repertoire was profiled, and TCRdb retains in-frame clones only, with some absent. The repertoire holds around 2,100,000 clones, 85% to 95% seen once, with under 1.5% in the top ten. V usage is TRBV27 and J usage is TRBJ2-5; D possibly corresponds to TRBD2 (5 bases). Sequenced sample: naive CD8+ T cells sorted from blood. The TCR comes from a man younger than 35 in good health. This chain's CDR3 is CASSPGTETQYF. DNA for the CDR3: TGTGCCAGCAGTCCGGGAACGGAGACCCAGTACTTC.